This TCR beta chain comes out of a study of PD-1 blockade in classical Hodgkin lymphoma. Relapse was seen in all patients after autologous stem cell transplantation, and brentuximab vedotin exposure was variable. V lost 0 bases and J 4 bases, leaving 15 bases between the germline ends. This CDR3 contains 17 residues. CDR1 and CDR2 (germline): SGHTA, FQGTGA. Sequencing was performed with immunoSEQ multiplex PCR; in TCRdb, only in-frame clones are kept and a portion is missing. The sample lists approximately 60,000 clones, 70% to 90% seen once, with approximately 12% in the top ten. The sample consisted of peripheral blood mononuclear cells (PBMCs), taken at baseline. This chain uses TRBV7-3 with TRBJ2-2, with a tentative D call TRBD2 (6 bases). This TCR was recovered from a human donor with classical Hodgkin lymphoma. This CDR3 is CASSLTNEAGSTGELFF. CDR3 sequence (DNA): TGTGCCAGCAGCTTAACCAATGAGGCGGGAAGCACCGGGGAGCTGTTTTTT. The full variable domain, completed using reference TRBV7-3 and TRBJ2-2, is GAGVSQTPSNKVTEKGKYVELRCDPISGHTALYWYRQSLGQGPEFLIYFQGTGAADDSGLPNDRFFAVRPEGSVSTLKIQRTERGDSAVYLCASSLTNEAGSTGELFFGEGSRLTVL.